This TCR beta chain was recovered during a study of T-cell memory formation after mild COVID-19. In the study overall: The two donors had largely donor-specific TCR clusters. Study-wide findings and caveats: The CD4+ clones that contracted clustered mainly within CM and EM, and the CD8+ clones concentrated in EMRA. Still unconfirmed is whether the second-wave clones peaking on day 37 recognized SARS-CoV-2.

V lost 1 base and J lost 4, with 14 bases in between. This CDR3 contains 15 residues. Per the germline V gene, CDR1 is SGHRS and CDR2 is YFSETQ. Constant-segment primers and 5'RACE yielded cDNA libraries for TCR alpha and TCR beta, each carrying sample barcodes and UMIs. One entry per CDR3 protein, called by TCRdb with MiXCR from the 5' RACE reads. The sample yields fewer than 300,000 distinct CDR3 sequences, over 15% seen once. Remarks on this clonotype: Its target is not known.

This chain links TRBV5-1 with TRBJ2-5, with a possible D match to TRBD1 (6 bases). Sequenced input: PBMCs or a T cell subset sorted from them (not recorded which). This receptor was taken from a man younger than 35 who had mild COVID-19 (a few samples of this study predate the infection). Cell type and time point are not known. The CDR3 DNA reads TGCGCCAGCAGCTTGACTTGGGGGCGTCGAGAGACCCAGTACTTC. It yields the protein CASSLTWGRRETQYF.